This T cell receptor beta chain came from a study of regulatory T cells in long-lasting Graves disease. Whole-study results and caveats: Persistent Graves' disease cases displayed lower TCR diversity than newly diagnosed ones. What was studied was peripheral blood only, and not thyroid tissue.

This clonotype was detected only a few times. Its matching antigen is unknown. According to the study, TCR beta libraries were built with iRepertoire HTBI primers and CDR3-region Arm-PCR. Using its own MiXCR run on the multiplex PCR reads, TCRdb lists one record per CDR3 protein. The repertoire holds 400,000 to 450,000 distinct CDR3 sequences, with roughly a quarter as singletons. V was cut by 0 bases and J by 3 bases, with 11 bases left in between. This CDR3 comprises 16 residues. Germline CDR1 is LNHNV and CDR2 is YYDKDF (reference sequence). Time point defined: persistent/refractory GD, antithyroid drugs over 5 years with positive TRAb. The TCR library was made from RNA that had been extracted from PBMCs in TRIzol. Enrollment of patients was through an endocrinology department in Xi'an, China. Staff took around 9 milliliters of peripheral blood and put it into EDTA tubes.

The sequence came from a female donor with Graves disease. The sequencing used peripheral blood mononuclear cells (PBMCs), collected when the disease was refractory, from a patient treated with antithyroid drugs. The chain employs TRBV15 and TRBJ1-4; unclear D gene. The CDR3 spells CATSRDLSGANEKLFF. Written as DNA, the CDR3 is TGTGCCACCAGCAGAGATCTTAGCGGGGCTAATGAAAAACTGTTTTTT.